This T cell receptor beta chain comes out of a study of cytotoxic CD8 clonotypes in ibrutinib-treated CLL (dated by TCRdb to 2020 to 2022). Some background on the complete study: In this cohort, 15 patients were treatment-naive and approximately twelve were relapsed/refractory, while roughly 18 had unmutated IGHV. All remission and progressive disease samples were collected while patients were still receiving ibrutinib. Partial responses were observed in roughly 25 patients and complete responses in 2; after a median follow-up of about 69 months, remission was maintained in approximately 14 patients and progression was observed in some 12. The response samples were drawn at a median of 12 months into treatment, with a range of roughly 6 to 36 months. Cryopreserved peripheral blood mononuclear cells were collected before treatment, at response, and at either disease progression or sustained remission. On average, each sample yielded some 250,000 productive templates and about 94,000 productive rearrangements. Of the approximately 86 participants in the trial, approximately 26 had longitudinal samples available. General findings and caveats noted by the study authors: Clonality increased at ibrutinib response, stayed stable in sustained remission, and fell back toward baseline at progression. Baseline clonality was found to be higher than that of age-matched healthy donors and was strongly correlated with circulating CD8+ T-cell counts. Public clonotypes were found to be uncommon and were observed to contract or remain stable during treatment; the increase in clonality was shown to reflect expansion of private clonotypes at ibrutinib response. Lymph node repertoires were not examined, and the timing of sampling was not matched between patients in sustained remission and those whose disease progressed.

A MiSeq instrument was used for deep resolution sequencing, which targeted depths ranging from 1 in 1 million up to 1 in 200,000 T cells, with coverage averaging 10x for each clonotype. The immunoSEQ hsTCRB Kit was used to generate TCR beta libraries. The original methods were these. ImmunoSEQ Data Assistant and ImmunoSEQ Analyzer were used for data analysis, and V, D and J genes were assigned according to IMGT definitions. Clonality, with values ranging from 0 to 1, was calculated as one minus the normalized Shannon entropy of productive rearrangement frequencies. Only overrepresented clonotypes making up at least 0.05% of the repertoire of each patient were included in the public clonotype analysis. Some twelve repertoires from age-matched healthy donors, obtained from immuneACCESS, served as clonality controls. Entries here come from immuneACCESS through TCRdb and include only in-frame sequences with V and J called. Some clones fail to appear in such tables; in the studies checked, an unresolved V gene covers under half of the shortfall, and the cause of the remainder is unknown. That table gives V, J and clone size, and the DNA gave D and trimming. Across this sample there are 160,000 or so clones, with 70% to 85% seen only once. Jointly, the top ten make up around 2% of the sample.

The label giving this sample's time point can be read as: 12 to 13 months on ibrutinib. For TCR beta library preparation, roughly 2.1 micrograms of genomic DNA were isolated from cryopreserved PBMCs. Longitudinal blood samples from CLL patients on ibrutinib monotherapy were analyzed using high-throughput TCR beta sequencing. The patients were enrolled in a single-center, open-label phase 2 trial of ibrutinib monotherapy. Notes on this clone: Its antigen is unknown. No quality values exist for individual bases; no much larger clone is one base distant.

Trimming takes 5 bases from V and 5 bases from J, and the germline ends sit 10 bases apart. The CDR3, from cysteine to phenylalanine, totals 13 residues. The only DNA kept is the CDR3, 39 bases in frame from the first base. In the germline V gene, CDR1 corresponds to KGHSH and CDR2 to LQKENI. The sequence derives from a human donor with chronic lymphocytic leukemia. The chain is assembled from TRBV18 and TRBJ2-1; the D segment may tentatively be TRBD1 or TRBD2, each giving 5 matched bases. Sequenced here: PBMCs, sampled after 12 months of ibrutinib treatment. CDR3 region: CASSGDRNNEQFF. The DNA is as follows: TGTGCCAGCTCAGGGGACCGGAACAATGAGCAGTTCTTC. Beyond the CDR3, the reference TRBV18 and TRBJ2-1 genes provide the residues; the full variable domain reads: NAGVMQNPRHLVRRRGQEARLRCSPMKGHSHVYWYRQLPEEGLKFMVYLQKENIIDESGMPKERFSAEFPKEGPSILRIQQVVRGDSAAYFCASSGDRNNEQFFGPGTRLTVL.